This T cell receptor (beta chain) is drawn from a study of T cells in women clearing cervical HPV infection. Overall study context: Women with histologically confirmed HPV16-related CIN3 or worse, 2 with invasive cancer, served as cases. Blood came at first lesion visit for cases, post-clearance for controls. Whole-study results and caveats: Controls had more TRBV6-7 (approximately 0.15%) than cases (about 0.11%). Unknown T-cell numbers per sample may underlie the richness differences.

Libraries were prepared by immunoSEQ multiplex PCR; TCRdb keeps only in-frame clonotypes and omits some of them. Its clone listing holds about 36,000 clones. Concerning this clone: Its target is unknown. Read sequence stops 3 residues before the CDR3 end, and the germline J gene provides the missing end.

This CDR3 spans 16 amino acids. Germline CDR1 and CDR2: SGHRS and YFSETQ. The junction had 13 bases not matched to a gene; V was cut back by 4 bases and J by 4 bases. The sequenced material came from blood buffy coat. The receptor comes from a woman aged 18-70 years with a cervical HPV16 infection that either progressed to CIN3+ or cleared (not recorded which). The chain employs TRBV5-1 and TRBJ2-5; TRBD2 aligns across 7 bases. This CDR3 reads CASSVITGTTRETQYF. The part of the CDR3 DNA that was read is TGCGCCAGCAGCGTAATAACCGGGACTACGCGAGAGACC.